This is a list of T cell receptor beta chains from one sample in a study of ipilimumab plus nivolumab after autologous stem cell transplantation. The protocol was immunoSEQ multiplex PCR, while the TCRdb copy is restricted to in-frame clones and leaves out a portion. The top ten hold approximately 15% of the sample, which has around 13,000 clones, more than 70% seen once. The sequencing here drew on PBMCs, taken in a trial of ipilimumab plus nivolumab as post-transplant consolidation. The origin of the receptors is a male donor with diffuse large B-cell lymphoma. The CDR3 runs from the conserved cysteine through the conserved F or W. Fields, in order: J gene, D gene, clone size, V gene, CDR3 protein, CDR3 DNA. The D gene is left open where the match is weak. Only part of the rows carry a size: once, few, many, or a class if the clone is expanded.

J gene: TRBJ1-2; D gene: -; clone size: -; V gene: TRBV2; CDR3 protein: CASSEGRSQGYTF; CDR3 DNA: TGTGCCAGCAGTGAAGGCAGGAGTCAGGGCTACACCTTC
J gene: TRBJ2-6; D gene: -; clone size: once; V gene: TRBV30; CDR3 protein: CAWSFGSPGANVLTF; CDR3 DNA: TGTGCCTGGAGTTTCGGAAGTCCTGGGGCCAACGTCCTGACTTTC
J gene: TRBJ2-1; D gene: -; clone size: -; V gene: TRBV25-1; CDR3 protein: CASSESRGLRYNEQFF; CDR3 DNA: TGTGCCAGCAGTGAATCGAGGGGACTGAGATACAATGAGCAGTTCTTC
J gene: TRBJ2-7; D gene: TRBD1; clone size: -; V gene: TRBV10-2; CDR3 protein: CASSEIPGQGHSYEQYF; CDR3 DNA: TGCGCCAGCAGTGAGATCCCGGGACAGGGACATTCCTACGAGCAGTACTTC
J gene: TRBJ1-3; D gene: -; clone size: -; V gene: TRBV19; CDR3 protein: CASSIAGNTIYF; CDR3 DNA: TGTGCCAGTAGTATAGCCGGTAACACCATATATTTT
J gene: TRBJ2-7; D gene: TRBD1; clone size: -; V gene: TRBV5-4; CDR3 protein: CASSPDRGRHEQYF; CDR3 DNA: TGTGCCAGCAGCCCGGACAGGGGGCGGCACGAGCAGTACTTC
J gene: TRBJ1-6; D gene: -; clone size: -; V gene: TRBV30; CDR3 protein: CAWNQDGYNSPLHF; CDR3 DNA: TGTGCCTGGAACCAGGACGGATATAATTCACCCCTCCACTTT
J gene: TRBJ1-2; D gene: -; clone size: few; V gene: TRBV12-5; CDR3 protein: CASGLSGTSYGYTF; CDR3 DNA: TGTGCTAGTGGTTTGTCCGGGACAAGCTATGGCTACACCTTC
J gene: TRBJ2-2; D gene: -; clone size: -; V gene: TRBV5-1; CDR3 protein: CASSLGSPNTGELFF; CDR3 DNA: TGCGCCAGCAGCTTGGGCAGCCCGAACACCGGGGAGCTGTTTTTT
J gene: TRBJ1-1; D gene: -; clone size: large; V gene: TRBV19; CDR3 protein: CASSAGRGFRNTEAFF; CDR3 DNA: TGTGCCAGTAGTGCGGGTAGGGGATTTAGGAACACTGAAGCTTTCTTT
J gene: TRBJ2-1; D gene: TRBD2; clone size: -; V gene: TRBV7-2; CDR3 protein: CASSFRPGGGSYNEQFF; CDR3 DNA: TGTGCCAGCAGCTTCCGCCCGGGAGGGGGCTCCTACAATGAGCAGTTCTTC
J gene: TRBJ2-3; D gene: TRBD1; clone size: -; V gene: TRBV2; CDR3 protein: CASSGTGGRADTQYF; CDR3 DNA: TGTGCCAGCAGTGGGACAGGGGGTAGGGCAGATACGCAGTATTTT
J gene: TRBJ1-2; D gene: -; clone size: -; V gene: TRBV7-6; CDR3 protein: CASSTGTVYGYTF; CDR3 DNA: TGTGCCAGCAGCACAGGGACGGTTTATGGCTACACCTTC
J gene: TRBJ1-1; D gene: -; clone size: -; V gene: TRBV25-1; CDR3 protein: CASSRGGATEAFF; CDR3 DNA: TGTGCCAGCAGTCGTGGAGGGGCCACTGAAGCTTTCTTT
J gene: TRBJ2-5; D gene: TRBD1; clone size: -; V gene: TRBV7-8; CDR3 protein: CASSQKNQVQGAKETQYF; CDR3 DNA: TGTGCCAGCAGCCAAAAAAACCAAGTACAGGGGGCGAAAGAGACCCAGTACTTC
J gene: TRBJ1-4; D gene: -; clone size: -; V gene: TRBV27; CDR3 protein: CASSFSGEKLFF; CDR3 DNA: TGTGCCAGCAGTTTCTCGGGTGAAAAACTGTTTTTT
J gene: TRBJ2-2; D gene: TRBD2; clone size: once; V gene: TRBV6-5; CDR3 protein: CASSSLAGVDTGELFF; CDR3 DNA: TGTGCCAGCAGTTCACTAGCGGGAGTGGATACCGGGGAGCTGTTTTTT
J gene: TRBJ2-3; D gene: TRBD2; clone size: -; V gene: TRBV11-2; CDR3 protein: CASSSKREHPIDTQYF; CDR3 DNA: TGTGCCAGCAGCTCTAAGCGGGAACACCCTATAGATACGCAGTATTTT
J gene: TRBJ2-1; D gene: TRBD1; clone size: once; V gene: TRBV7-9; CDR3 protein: CASSLEGQGYNEQFF; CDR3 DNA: TGTGCCAGCAGCTTAGAGGGACAGGGGTACAATGAGCAGTTCTTC
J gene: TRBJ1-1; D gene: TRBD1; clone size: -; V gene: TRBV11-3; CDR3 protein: CASSQDAGGNTEAFF; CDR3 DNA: TGTGCCAGCAGCCAAGATGCAGGGGGGAACACTGAAGCTTTCTTT
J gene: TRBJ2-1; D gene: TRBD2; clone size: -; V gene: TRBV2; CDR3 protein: CASSRLAGAYNEQFF; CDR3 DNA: TGTGCCAGCAGTAGACTAGCGGGAGCCTACAATGAGCAGTTCTTC
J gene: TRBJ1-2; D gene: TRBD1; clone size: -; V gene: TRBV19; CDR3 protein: CASSMVGRGLYGYTF; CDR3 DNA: TGTGCCAGTAGTATGGTCGGGAGGGGGCTCTATGGCTACACCTTC
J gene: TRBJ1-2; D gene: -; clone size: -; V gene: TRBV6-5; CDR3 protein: CASSYSGAHYGYTF; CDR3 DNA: TGTGCCAGCAGTTACTCTGGGGCCCACTATGGCTACACCTTC
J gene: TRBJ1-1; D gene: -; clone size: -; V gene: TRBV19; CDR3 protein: CASSVGRGGPTMNTEAFF; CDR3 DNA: TGTGCCAGTAGTGTGGGAAGAGGGGGACCAACCATGAACACTGAAGCTTTCTTT
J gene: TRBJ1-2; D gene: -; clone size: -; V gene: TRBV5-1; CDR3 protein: CASSLVNLGGYTF; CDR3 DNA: TGCGCCAGCAGCCTGGTCAACTTGGGTGGCTACACCTTC
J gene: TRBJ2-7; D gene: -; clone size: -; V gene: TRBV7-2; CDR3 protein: CASSQMTVIGSYEQYF; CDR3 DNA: TGTGCCAGCAGCCAGATGACGGTGATAGGATCCTACGAGCAGTACTTC
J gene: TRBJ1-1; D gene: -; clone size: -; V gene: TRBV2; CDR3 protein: CASSEQLHWAGTEAFF; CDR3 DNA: TGTGCCAGCAGTGAACAGCTACACTGGGCGGGCACTGAAGCTTTCTTT
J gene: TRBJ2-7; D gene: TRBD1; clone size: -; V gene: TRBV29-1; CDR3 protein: CSVPTGADEQYF; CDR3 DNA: TGCAGCGTGCCTACAGGGGCAGACGAGCAGTACTTC
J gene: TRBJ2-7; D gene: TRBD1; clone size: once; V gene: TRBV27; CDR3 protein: CASSLRATTGQGVREQYF; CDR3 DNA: TGTGCCAGCAGTTTACGCGCAACTACGGGACAGGGGGTTCGCGAGCAGTACTTC
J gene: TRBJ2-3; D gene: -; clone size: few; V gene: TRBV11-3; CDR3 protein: CASSHTGETDTQYF; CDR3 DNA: TGTGCCAGCAGCCATACCGGGGAAACAGATACGCAGTATTTT
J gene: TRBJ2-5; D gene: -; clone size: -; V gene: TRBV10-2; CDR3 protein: CASSAVGGFQETQYF; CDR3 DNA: TGCGCCAGCAGTGCTGTCGGGGGATTCCAAGAGACCCAGTACTTC
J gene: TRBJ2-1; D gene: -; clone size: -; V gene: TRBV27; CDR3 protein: CASSPQGRWPDYNEQFF; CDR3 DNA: TGTGCCAGCAGTCCACAGGGTCGCTGGCCGGATTACAATGAGCAGTTCTTC
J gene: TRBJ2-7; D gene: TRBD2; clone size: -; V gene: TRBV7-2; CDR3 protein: CASSSTSGAQAYEQYF; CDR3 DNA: TGTGCCAGCAGCTCGACTAGCGGGGCGCAAGCCTACGAGCAGTACTTC
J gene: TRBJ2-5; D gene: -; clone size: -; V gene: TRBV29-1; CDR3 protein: CSVGEGETQYF; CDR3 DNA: TGCAGCGTTGGCGAGGGGGAGACCCAGTACTTC